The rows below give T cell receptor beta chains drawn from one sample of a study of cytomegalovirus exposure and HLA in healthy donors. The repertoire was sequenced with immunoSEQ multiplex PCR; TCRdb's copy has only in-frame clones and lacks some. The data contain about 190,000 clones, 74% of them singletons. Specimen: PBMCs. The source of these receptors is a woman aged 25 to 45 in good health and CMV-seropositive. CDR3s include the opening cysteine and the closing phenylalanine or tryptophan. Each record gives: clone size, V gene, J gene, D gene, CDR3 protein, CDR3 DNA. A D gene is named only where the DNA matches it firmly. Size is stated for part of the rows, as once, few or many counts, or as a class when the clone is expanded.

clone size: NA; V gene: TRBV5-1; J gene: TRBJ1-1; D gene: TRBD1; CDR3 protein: CASSLLQGQGTEAFF; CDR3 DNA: TGCGCCAGCAGCTTGTTACAGGGGCAGGGGACTGAAGCTTTCTTT
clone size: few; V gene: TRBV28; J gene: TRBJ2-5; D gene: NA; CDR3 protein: CASKWRGGETQYF; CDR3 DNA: TGTGCCAGTAAATGGAGGGGCGGAGAGACCCAGTACTTC
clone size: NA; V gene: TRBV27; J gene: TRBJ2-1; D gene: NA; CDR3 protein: CASSFPGLFNEQFF; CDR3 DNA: TGTGCCAGCAGTTTCCCGGGACTCTTCAATGAGCAGTTCTTC
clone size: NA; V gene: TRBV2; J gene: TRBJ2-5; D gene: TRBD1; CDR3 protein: CASTPGQGGRTQYF; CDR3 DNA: TGTGCCAGCACCCCCGGACAGGGGGGGAGGACCCAGTACTTC
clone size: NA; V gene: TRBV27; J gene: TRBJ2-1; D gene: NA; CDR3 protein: CASSLSRENEQFF; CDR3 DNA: TGTGCCAGCAGTTTATCACGGGAAAATGAGCAGTTCTTC
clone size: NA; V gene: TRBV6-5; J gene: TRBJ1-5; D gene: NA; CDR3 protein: CASSGGEVGQPQHF; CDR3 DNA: TGTGCCAGCAGTGGAGGGGAGGTCGGTCAGCCCCAGCATTTT
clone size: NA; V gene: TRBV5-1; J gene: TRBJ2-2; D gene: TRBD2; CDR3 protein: CASRTSGRGTGELFF; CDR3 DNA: TGCGCCAGCAGGACTAGCGGGAGAGGCACCGGGGAGCTGTTTTTT
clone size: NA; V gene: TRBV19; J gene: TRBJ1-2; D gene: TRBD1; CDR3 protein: CASSIGTGTNYGYTF; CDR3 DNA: TGTGCCAGTAGTATCGGGACAGGAACCAACTATGGCTACACCTTC
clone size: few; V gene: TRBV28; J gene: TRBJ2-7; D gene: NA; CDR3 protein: CASWSSYEQYF; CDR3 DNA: TGTGCCAGCTGGAGCTCCTACGAGCAGTACTTC
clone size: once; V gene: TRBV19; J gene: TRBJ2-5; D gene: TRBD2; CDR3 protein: CASSIGTSGTETQYF; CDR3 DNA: TGTGCCAGTAGTATAGGGACTAGCGGGACGGAGACCCAGTACTTC
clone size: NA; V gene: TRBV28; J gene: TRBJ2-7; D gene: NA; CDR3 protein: CASRGLPGGGQYF; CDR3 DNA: TGTGCCAGCCGCGGACTTCCCGGGGGAGGGCAGTACTTC
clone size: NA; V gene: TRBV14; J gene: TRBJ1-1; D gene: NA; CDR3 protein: CASSQDGGVTEAFF; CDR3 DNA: TGTGCCAGCAGCCAAGATGGCGGGGTCACTGAAGCTTTCTTT
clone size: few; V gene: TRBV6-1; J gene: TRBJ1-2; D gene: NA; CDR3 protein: CASSEADRDYGYTF; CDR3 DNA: TGTGCCAGCAGTGAAGCGGACAGAGACTATGGCTACACCTTC
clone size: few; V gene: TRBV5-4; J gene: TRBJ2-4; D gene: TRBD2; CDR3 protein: CASGASGGNIQYF; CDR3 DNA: TGTGCCAGCGGAGCTAGCGGGGGGAACATTCAGTACTTC
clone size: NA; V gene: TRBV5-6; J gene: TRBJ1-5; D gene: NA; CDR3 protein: CASSSRDIMGQPQHF; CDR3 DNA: TGTGCCAGCAGCTCCCGGGACATCATGGGTCAGCCCCAGCATTTT
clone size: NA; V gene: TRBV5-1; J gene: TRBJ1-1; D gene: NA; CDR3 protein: CASSGDTMNTEAFF; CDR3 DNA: TGCGCCAGCAGCGGGGACACTATGAACACTGAAGCTTTCTTT
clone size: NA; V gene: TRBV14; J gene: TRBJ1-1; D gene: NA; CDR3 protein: CASSQKPGEGGLAEAFF; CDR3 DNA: TGTGCCAGCAGCCAGAAACCAGGGGAGGGGGGTCTGGCTGAAGCTTTCTTT
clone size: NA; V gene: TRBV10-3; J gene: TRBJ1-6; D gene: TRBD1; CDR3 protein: CAISAETGGNSPLHF; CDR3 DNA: TGTGCCATCAGTGCAGAGACAGGGGGGAATTCACCCCTCCACTTT
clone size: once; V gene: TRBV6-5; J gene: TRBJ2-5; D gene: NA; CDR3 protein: CASSYGRRRRQETQYF; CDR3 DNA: TGTGCCAGCAGTTACGGCCGGAGAAGGCGGCAAGAGACCCAGTACTTC
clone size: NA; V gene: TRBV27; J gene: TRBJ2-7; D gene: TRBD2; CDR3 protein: CASGSWTSESYEQYF; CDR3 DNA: TGTGCCAGCGGTTCTTGGACTAGCGAATCATACGAGCAGTACTTC
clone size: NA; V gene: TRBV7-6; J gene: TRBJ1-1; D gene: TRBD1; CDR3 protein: CASSATTGGNTEAFF; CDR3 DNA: TGTGCCAGCAGCGCCACGACAGGGGGGAACACTGAAGCTTTCTTT
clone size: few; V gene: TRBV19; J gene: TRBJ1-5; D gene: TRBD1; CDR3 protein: CASNPKVTGGGGQPQHF; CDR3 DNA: TGTGCCAGTAATCCCAAAGTGACAGGGGGCGGGGGTCAGCCCCAGCATTTT